This T cell receptor (beta chain) originates from a study of T cell changes during pregnancy in multiple sclerosis. TCRdb's table, derived via immunoSEQ multiplex PCR, lists solely in-frame clones and lacks some. Of some 69,000 clones listed, about nine tenths are singletons. The V end was cut by 2 bases, the J end by 4 bases, with 15 bases between. CDR3 length: 15 residues. Per the germline V gene, CDR1 is LNHDA and CDR2 is SQIVND (reference sequence). The starting material was peripheral blood, obtained in the second trimester of pregnancy. This sequence originates from a female donor in good health, enrolled as a control in a pregnancy study. The rearrangement uses TRBV19 and TRBJ2-7, with TRBD2 as a possible D gene (5 bases). CDR3 in DNA: TGTGCCAGTAGTATATTCGAGGGATCAGGTTACGAGCAGTACTTC. Translated: CASSIFEGSGYEQYF.